Following are 26 T cell receptor beta chains from one sample sequenced in a study of T-cell reconstitution after alpha-beta-depleted transplantation in children. This sample's TCRbeta library carried unique molecular identifier barcodes. TCRdb reprocessed the PCR reads via MiXCR and lists one record per CDR3 protein. The sample lists fewer than 500,000 distinct CDR3 sequences; roughly two fifths were seen once. This specimen consisted of PBMCs, obtained before TCRalphabeta/CD19-depleted stem cell transplant. Receptors originate from a girl aged 2-10 years with aplastic anemia, due to receive a stem cell transplant.

Ten or more counts support this clonotype. The chain is built from TRBV10-3 and TRBJ2-7; D is perhaps TRBD1 (5 bases). V was trimmed by 0 bases and J by 1 base, leaving 7 bases between them. CDR1 ENHRY and CDR2 SYGVKD come from the germline V gene. The CDR3 has 14 amino acids. CDR3 residues: CAISESGQSYEQYF. The CDR3 DNA follows: TGTGCCATCAGTGAGTCTGGACAATCCTACGAGCAGTACTTC.

This clonotype was seen at least ten times. V is TRBV7-8 and J is TRBJ2-1; 8 positions agree with TRBD1. Unmatched junction bases numbered 10, after V lost 7 bases and J lost 2 bases. The CDR3 is 16 residues long. Per germline, CDR1 SGHVS and CDR2 FQNEAQ. The CDR3 bases are TGTGCCAGCACCCCCTTAGACAGGGGCGCCTACAATGAGCAGTTCTTC. Protein product: CASTPLDRGAYNEQFF.

This clonotype was counted a few times. The chain is built from TRBV2 and TRBJ1-5; 8 positions agree with TRBD1. In germline, CDR1 is SNHLY, CDR2 FYNNEI. Trimming cost V 4 bases and J 0 bases; bases outside gene matches: 2. CDR3 length: 15 residues. CDR3 loop: CASSVGQASNQPQHF. As DNA, the CDR3 is TGTGCCAGCAGTGTGGGACAGGCTAGCAATCAGCCCCAGCATTTT.

This clonotype was seen a handful of times. The rearrangement links TRBV29-1 to TRBJ2-2; 9 bases map to TRBD2. Looked up from germline, CDR1 is SQVTM and CDR2 is ANQGSEA. This CDR3 has 16 amino acids. V shed 4 bases and J 1 base; nucleotides not matched to a gene: 7. CDR3 residues: CSVVGGTSRNTGELFF. The CDR3 DNA follows: TGCAGCGTTGTAGGGGGGACTAGCAGGAACACCGGGGAGCTGTTTTTT.

The V gene is TRBV27, the J gene TRBJ1-2, with D tentatively TRBD1 (5 bases). The CDR3 has 15 amino acids. CDR1 is MNHEY, CDR2 SMNVEV, per germline (reference sequence). Trimming stripped 6 bases from V and 3 bases from J, with 17 bases between. The CDR3 DNA follows: TGTGCCAGCAGCATTGGGACGCCAGACTACTATGGCTACACCTTC. Translation: CASSIGTPDYYGYTF.

In its sample, this clonotype was seen a few times. The V gene is TRBV9, the J gene TRBJ1-3; D call uncertain. This CDR3 is built from 13 residues. Germline CDR1 SGDLS, CDR2 YYNGEE. Trimming took off 3 bases at V and 4 bases at J, with 8 bases between the two ends. CDR3 coding DNA: TGTGCCAGCAGCGGAAGAAGGGGAAACACCATATATTTT. Protein product: CASSGRRGNTIYF.

This clonotype has only a few counts. The rearrangement joins TRBV7-3 to TRBJ1-1; D is ambiguous. V lost 3 bases, J lost 1 base, and 6 bases lay in between. Looked up from germline, CDR1 is SGHTA and CDR2 is FQGTGA. This CDR3 comprises 13 residues. The CDR3 is CASSFSSNTEAFF. The CDR3 DNA follows: TGTGCCAGCAGCTTCAGTTCGAACACTGAAGCTTTCTTT.

On this clonotype itself: One end of the junction fails to match germline, which may point to a read error. The rearrangement uses TRBV28 and TRBJ1-2; 8 nucleotides line up with TRBD1. Germline CDR1 is MDHEN and CDR2 is SYDVKM. The CDR3 has 15 amino acids. CDR3 residues: CASSTDGQGFYGYNF. The CDR3 coding sequence is TGTGCCAGCAGTACCGACGGACAGGGCTTCTATGGCTACAACTTC.

The chain couples TRBV6-1 to TRBJ2-4; 11 bases are a match to TRBD2. Germline V gene data show CDR1 as MNHNS and CDR2 as SASEGT. V was pared by 5 bases and J by 7 bases, with 7 bases of the junction left unmatched. The CDR3 extends over 15 amino acids. The CDR3: CASSPRLAGRNIQYF. The CDR3 bases are TGTGCCAGCAGTCCCAGACTAGCGGGACGGAACATTCAGTACTTC.

The genes are TRBV5-1 and TRBJ2-7; D possibly corresponds to TRBD1 (5 bases). Trimming cost V 0 bases and J 4 bases, with 20 bases left between them. In germline, CDR1 is SGHRS, CDR2 YFSETQ. This CDR3 has 17 residues. The CDR3 DNA follows: TGCGCCAGCAGCTTGGTTCCAACGTCTACTCAGGGATACGAGCAGTACTTC. It specifies CASSLVPTSTQGYEQYF.

DNA for the CDR3: TGTGCCAGCAGTTTGCCGGCTCCCGAGCAGTACTTC. The encoded protein is CASSLPAPEQYF. This chain links TRBV12-3 or TRBV12-4 with TRBJ2-7; D is unresolved. Between the trimmed V and J ends, which lost 3 bases and 6 bases, there was a span of 9 bases. This CDR3 region has 12 residues.

The sample holds a few counts of this clonotype. The rearrangement joins TRBV20-1 to TRBJ2-1, with 16 bases that match TRBD2. There are 19 residues in the CDR3. Germline V gene sequence: CDR1 DFQATT, CDR2 SNEGSKA (reference sequence). The junction had 6 bases not matched to a gene; V was cut back by 1 base and J by 0 bases. CDR3 region: CSARGAGLAGGSSYNEQFF. The DNA for the CDR3 is TGCAGTGCTAGAGGGGCGGGACTAGCGGGGGGGAGCTCCTACAATGAGCAGTTCTTC.

At least ten counts were recorded for this clonotype. The chain recombines TRBV28 with TRBJ2-7; TRBD2 matches 9 bases. The ends lost 5 bases at V and 1 base at J; junction bases unmatched: 15. CDR1 is MDHEN, CDR2 SYDVKM, per germline. This CDR3 has 18 residues. The CDR3 DNA reads as TGTGCCAGCAGTATCACGACTAGCGGCTACCCAAAGTCCTACGAGCAGTACTTC. Residues: CASSITTSGYPKSYEQYF.

V usage is TRBV3-1 and J usage is TRBJ2-2; D gene unclear. Trimming cost V 0 bases and J 7 bases, with 15 bases left between them. This CDR3 has 16 residues. CDR1 is LGHDT and CDR2 is YNNKEL in the germline V gene (reference sequence). CDR3 nucleotides: TGTGCCAGCAGCCAAGACGGACGGGTTAGTGGCGGGGAGCTGTTTTTT. The encoded protein is CASSQDGRVSGGELFF.

The chain uses TRBV5-1 and TRBJ2-2; 8 bases map to TRBD2. CDR3 length: 17 amino acids. V gave up 4 bases and J gave up 7 bases; unmatched junction bases: 15. CDR1 is SGHRS and CDR2 is YFSETQ in the germline V gene. The CDR3 bases are TGCGCCAGCAGCCCCGTTGTGCGGGGGGTCCAAAGCGGGGAGCTGTTTTTT. Its protein is CASSPVVRGVQSGELFF.

The table lists this clonotype with many counts. The CDR3 loop is CASRNARTGGRNGYTF. In DNA, the CDR3 is TGTGCCAGCAGGAACGCTCGGACAGGGGGAAGAAATGGCTACACCTTC. The chain couples TRBV6-1 to TRBJ1-2; 10 positions agree with TRBD1. The CDR3 has 16 amino acids. Germline V gene lookup returns CDR1 MNHNS and CDR2 SASEGT. J lost 6 bases, V lost 6 bases, and 13 bases had no gene match.

The chain joins TRBV5-1 to TRBJ2-1; 11 bases agree with TRBD1. The germline CDR1 and CDR2 sequences are SGHRS and YFSETQ. Unmatched junction bases numbered 9, after V lost 0 bases and J lost 10 bases. This CDR3 spans 16 amino acids. CDR3 region: CASSLDLDRGRKEQFF. DNA of the CDR3: TGCGCCAGCAGCTTGGATCTGGACAGGGGGCGCAAAGAGCAGTTCTTC.

This clonotype was recorded a few times. This rearrangement joins TRBV28 to TRBJ1-1; TRBD1 matches 8 bases. The V gene's germline CDR1 is MDHEN and CDR2 SYDVKM. This CDR3 has 15 amino acids. V shed 4 bases, J shed 3 bases, and the junction held 7 bases outside the gene matches. CDR3 sequence: CASSSGQAGDTEAFF. CDR3 sequence (DNA): TGTGCCAGCAGTTCGGGACAGGCGGGGGACACTGAAGCTTTCTTT.

V gene TRBV4-2 combines with J gene TRBJ2-5, with a weak D call TRBD1 (6 bases). The CDR3 spans 15 residues. The V end lost 4 bases, the J end lost 1 base, and 13 bases lay between the germline ends. Germline V lookup: CDR1 LGHNA, CDR2 YNFKEQ. CDR3 region: CASSPGETSQETQYF. CDR3 bases: TGTGCCAGCAGCCCAGGGGAGACCTCCCAAGAGACCCAGTACTTC.

The chain carries TRBV29-1 and TRBJ2-7, with D perhaps given as TRBD1 or TRBD2 (5 bases each). Germline CDR1 is SQVTM and CDR2 is ANQGSEA. CDR3 length equals 10 residues. V was trimmed by 6 bases and J by 5 bases, leaving 8 bases between them. The CDR3 is CSVGTNEQYF. CDR3 sequence (DNA): TGCAGCGTGGGGACGAACGAGCAGTACTTC.

This clonotype was counted at least ten times. A junction end diverges from the germline sequence, so it may reflect a read error. V and J are TRBV28 and TRBJ2-7; no clear D. CDR1 and CDR2 from the germline V gene are MDHEN and SYDVKM. CDR3 length equals 11 residues. CDR3 nucleotide sequence: TGCGCCAGCAGCTGGGGCTACGAGCAGTACTTC. Amino acid sequence: CASSWGYEQYF.

This clonotype is a singleton in its sample. The rearrangement uses TRBV5-1 and TRBJ2-1; 9 nucleotides match TRBD2. Germline CDR1 and CDR2: SGHRS and YFSETQ. J lost 2 bases, V lost 6 bases, and 9 bases had no gene match. This CDR3 has 16 residues. CDR3 amino acids: CASKVRAGGTYNEQFF. CDR3 sequence (DNA): TGCGCCAGCAAGGTCCGAGCGGGGGGCACCTACAATGAGCAGTTCTTC. The variable domain in full, completed from reference TRBV5-1 and TRBJ2-1, reads KAGVTQTPRYLIKTRGQQVTLSCSPISGHRSVSWYQQTPGQGLQFLFEYFSETQRNKGNFPGRFSGRQFSNSRSEMNVSTLELGDSALYLCASKVRAGGTYNEQFFGPGTRLTVL.

V is TRBV6-1 and J is TRBJ2-7, with no clear D. Germline V gene sequence: CDR1 MNHNS, CDR2 SASEGT. V was trimmed by 7 bases and J by 5 bases, leaving 15 bases between them. This CDR3 comprises 13 residues. The CDR3 sequence: CASMNSLSDEQYF. The DNA for the CDR3 is TGTGCCAGCATGAACAGCCTCTCGGACGAGCAGTACTTC.

This clonotype has just a few counts. The rearrangement links TRBV7-9 to TRBJ2-7; 8 bases agree with TRBD1. The CDR3 extends over 15 amino acids. From germline, CDR1 is SEHNR and CDR2 FQNEAQ (reference sequence). The V and J ends lost 3 bases and 0 bases, in that order; junction bases with no gene match: 4. CDR3 protein: CASSFPTGVSYEQYF. For the CDR3, the DNA is TGTGCCAGCAGCTTCCCGACAGGGGTCTCCTACGAGCAGTACTTC.

The chain joins TRBV20-1 to TRBJ2-5; TRBD1 matches at 7 bases. The V and J ends lost 3 bases and 10 bases, in that order; junction bases with no gene match: 5. This CDR3 has 11 residues. In germline, CDR1 is DFQATT, CDR2 SNEGSKA (reference sequence). The CDR3, as DNA: TGCAGTGCTAGGGGGCAGGGGGACCAGTACTTC. This gives the protein CSARGQGDQYF.

The chain links TRBV5-1 to TRBJ2-3, with D tentatively TRBD2 (5 bases). The CDR3 contains 16 residues. Trimming removed 5 bases from V and 5 bases from J, with 21 bases in between. Germline CDR1 SGHRS, CDR2 YFSETQ. CDR3 in DNA: TGCGCCAGCAGACCTTTTAGCGCCCAGGCTGGAGATACGCAGTATTTT. Translation: CASRPFSAQAGDTQYF.